These 22 T cell receptor beta chains were all obtained from the same sample, sequenced in a study of memory CD4+ T cells and cytomegalovirus serostatus. Sequencing used immunoSEQ multiplex PCR; TCRdb keeps in-frame clones, though not all of them. The table records over 25,000 clones, about 78% of them present only once. The sort gate was single viable CD3+CD4+CD8-CD45RO+ cells for memory CD4+ T cells. The sequenced sample consisted of memory CD4+ T cells from blood. These receptors were obtained from an adult in good health and CMV-seronegative.

V gene TRBV7-2 combines with J gene TRBJ2-1; possible D gene TRBD2, 7 bases. There are 16 residues in the CDR3. The germline V gene has CDR1 SGHTA and CDR2 FQGNSA. V was shortened by 7 bases and J by 7 bases, with 23 bases between the two germline ends. The CDR3 protein is CASNPGGGGGSNEQFF. CDR3 in DNA: TGTGCCAGCAACCCTGGAGGGGGAGGCGGGAGTAATGAGCAGTTCTTC. Full variable domain (missing parts from reference TRBV7-2 and TRBJ2-1): GAGVSQSPSNKVTEKGKDVELRCDPISGHTALYWYRQSLGQGLEFLIYFQGNSAPDKSGLPSDRFSAERTGGSVSTLTIQRTQQEDSAVYLCASNPGGGGGSNEQFFGPGTRLTVL.

This sequence joins TRBV4-3 and TRBJ2-2; TRBD1 is a possible D gene (6 bases). Germline CDR1 reads LGHNA; CDR2 reads YSLEER. V dropped 0 bases and J dropped 4 bases, with 9 bases sitting between them. The CDR3 runs to 15 residues. CDR3 bases: TGCGCCAGCAGCCAAGATACAGGGCGCACCGGGGAGCTGTTTTTT. Translating it yields CASSQDTGRTGELFF.

The chain couples TRBV28 to TRBJ2-7, with 10 bases aligning to TRBD2. The ends lost 7 bases at V and 2 bases at J; junction bases unmatched: 5. Per the germline V gene, CDR1 is MDHEN and CDR2 is SYDVKM. This CDR3 has 14 amino acids. The CDR3 loop is CASNTGTSAYEQYF. DNA of the CDR3: TGTGCCAGCAACACCGGGACTAGCGCCTACGAGCAGTACTTC. The whole variable domain, remainder taken from reference TRBV28 and TRBJ2-7, is DVKVTQSSRYLVKRTGEKVFLECVQDMDHENMFWYRQDPGLGLRLIYFSYDVKMKEKGDIPEGYSVSREKKERFSLILESASTNQTSMYLCASNTGTSAYEQYFGPGTRLTVT.

V usage is TRBV7-9 and J usage is TRBJ2-5; D is unresolved. V was shortened by 5 bases and J by 3 bases, with 4 bases between the two germline ends. The germline V gene has CDR1 SEHNR and CDR2 FQNEAQ (reference sequence). This CDR3 contains 11 residues. CDR3 sequence reads: CASSDEETQYF. CDR3 sequence (DNA): TGTGCCAGCAGCGACGAAGAGACCCAGTACTTC.

J is TRBJ2-3 and V is TRBV7-9; TRBD1 might be the D (6 bases). This CDR3 is 14 amino acids long. Per the germline V gene, CDR1 is SEHNR and CDR2 is FQNEAQ (reference sequence). V was pared by 4 bases and J by 4 bases, with 12 bases between. The CDR3 here is CASSSRTDADTQYF. The CDR3 DNA is TGTGCCAGCAGCTCCCGGACAGACGCAGATACGCAGTATTTT. Together with reference TRBV7-9 and TRBJ2-3, the CDR3 gives the full variable domain: DTGVSQNPRHKITKRGQNVTFRCDPISEHNRLYWYRQTLGQGPEFLTYFQNEAQLEKSRLLSDRFSAERPKGSFSTLEIQRTEQGDSAMYLCASSSRTDADTQYFGPGTRLTVL.

The chain's CDR3 is CASSLSRADQPQHF. The DNA of the CDR3 is TGTGCCAGCAGCTTAAGCAGGGCCGATCAGCCCCAGCATTTT. V usage is TRBV7-6 and J usage is TRBJ1-5; D is perhaps TRBD1 (5 bases). This CDR3 spans 14 amino acids. Trimming cost V 2 bases and J 5 bases, with 10 bases left between them. Germline values: CDR1 SGHVS, CDR2 FNYEAQ.

The chain links TRBV6-1 to TRBJ2-5; D remains unclear. The CDR3 contains 12 residues. Germline CDR1 and CDR2: MNHNS and SASEGT. CDR3: CAFGPGLETQYF. The CDR3 DNA reads TGTGCGTTTGGTCCGGGCTTGGAGACCCAGTACTTC.

The CDR3 nucleotides read TGTGCCAGCAGCTATACACTAGCGGGGGGCAGAAACACCGGGGAGCTGTTTTTT. It yields the protein CASSYTLAGGRNTGELFF. The J gene is TRBJ2-2, the V gene TRBV9; 12 nucleotides line up with TRBD2. V dropped 4 bases and J dropped 2; count of bases not matched to a gene: 9. The germline V gene has CDR1 SGDLS and CDR2 YYNGEE. This CDR3 region has 18 residues.

This clone occurred once. The chain has TRBV6-1 and TRBJ1-1; the D gene is possibly TRBD1 (5 bases). Looked up from germline, CDR1 is MNHNS and CDR2 is SASEGT. CDR3 length: 13 amino acids. Trimming removed 7 bases at V and 2 bases at J, with 11 bases between. The CDR3 DNA reads TGTGCCAGCAATTTACAGGCTAACACTGAAGCTTTCTTT. This encodes CASNLQANTEAFF.

V and J are TRBV4-2 and TRBJ2-3; tentative D call: TRBD1 (6 bases). The CDR3 sequence is 15 residues long. CDR1 is LGHNA and CDR2 is YNFKEQ in the germline V gene. Trimming pared 0 bases from V and 6 bases from J, leaving 13 bases between. Here the CDR3 reads CASSQDRMQGDTQYF. CDR3 nucleotide sequence: TGTGCCAGCAGCCAAGATCGGATGCAGGGGGATACGCAGTATTTT.

V gene TRBV7-2 combines with J gene TRBJ1-3; a weak D match, TRBD1 (5 bases). There are 15 residues in the CDR3. The germline V gene encodes CDR1 SGHTA and CDR2 FQGNSA. V was trimmed by 0 bases and J by 4 bases, leaving 10 bases between them. CDR3 DNA sequence: TGTGCCAGCAGCTTAGCGGCAGGGCTCGGAAACACCATATATTTT. Encoded protein: CASSLAAGLGNTIYF.

V is TRBV2 and J is TRBJ1-1, with a weak D call TRBD1 (6 bases). Germline CDR1 and CDR2: SNHLY and FYNNEI. V shed 6 bases and J shed 0 bases, with 17 bases lying between them. The CDR3 consists of 16 residues. The CDR3 bases are TGTGCCAGCAGCGGAAAGGAAGGACAGATGAACACTGAAGCTTTCTTT. Protein sequence: CASSGKEGQMNTEAFF.

The sample holds a few counts of this clone. The chain employs TRBV7-9 and TRBJ1-5, with unresolved D. The V end lost 5 bases, the J end lost 1 base, and 6 bases lay between the germline ends. The V gene's germline CDR1 is SEHNR and CDR2 FQNEAQ (reference sequence). This CDR3 region has 13 residues. CDR3 in DNA: TGTGCCAGCAGCCTAGTCAGCAATCAGCCCCAGCATTTT. This translates into CASSLVSNQPQHF.

This chain joins TRBV6-1 and TRBJ1-5; 10 bases align to TRBD1. CDR1 is MNHNS, CDR2 SASEGT, per germline. Trimming removed 8 bases from V and 2 bases from J; junction bases left unmatched: 3. The CDR3 contains 14 residues. The CDR3 DNA sequence: TGTGCCAGCGGACAGGGGGGTGGCAATCAGCCCCAGCATTTT. Protein product: CASGQGGGNQPQHF.

This clone was counted a single time. The chain links TRBV5-1 to TRBJ1-2, with D uncertain. CDR1 SGHRS and CDR2 YFSETQ come from the germline V gene. V lost 7 bases, J lost 5 bases, and 15 bases lay in between. This CDR3 region has 13 residues. The CDR3, as DNA: TGCGCCAGCCGAGACGTGTCCGCTTATGGCTACACCTTC. It is translated as CASRDVSAYGYTF.

This chain links TRBV9 with TRBJ2-2; D is unresolved. In germline, CDR1 is SGDLS, CDR2 YYNGEE. This CDR3 spans 13 amino acids. V was shortened by 4 bases and J by 7 bases, with 11 bases between the two germline ends. In DNA, the CDR3 is TGTGCCAGCAGCCCTCGGACCTACGGGGAGCTGTTTTTT. Amino acid sequence: CASSPRTYGELFF.

This clone was detected only a few times. V gene TRBV7-8 combines with J gene TRBJ2-7, with 10 bases identical to TRBD2. Germline values: CDR1 SGHVS, CDR2 FQNEAQ. The CDR3 length is 14 residues. The trim removed 2 bases at V and 3 bases at J, leaving 1 base unmatched. CDR3 region: CASSLTSGNYEQYF. The CDR3 DNA follows: TGTGCCAGCAGCTTAACTAGCGGGAACTACGAGCAGTACTTC.

The chain recombines TRBV6-5 with TRBJ1-1, with D unclear. Germline V gene data show CDR1 as MNHEY and CDR2 as SVGAGI. V lost 6 bases, J lost 0 bases, and 8 bases lay in between. This CDR3 has 13 residues. This CDR3 is CASSSQLNTEAFF. CDR3 DNA sequence: TGTGCCAGCAGCTCCCAGCTGAACACTGAAGCTTTCTTT.

The V call is TRBV2, the J call TRBJ2-1, with D possibly matching TRBD1 (7 bases). The germline V and J ends were trimmed by 6 bases and 5 bases, with 11 bases remaining between them. Germline assignment: CDR1 SNHLY and CDR2 FYNNEI. The length of the CDR3 is 13 residues. CDR3 coding DNA: TGTGCCAGCAGGGAGGGGACAGACAATGAGCAGTTCTTC. Protein sequence: CASREGTDNEQFF.

The chain carries TRBV2 and TRBJ2-5; 11 nucleotides line up with TRBD2. With V trimmed by 4 bases and J by 4 bases, 8 bases remained unmatched. The CDR3 is made up of 16 amino acids. Germline lookup yields CDR1 SNHLY and CDR2 FYNNEI. The CDR3 sequence: CASSGTSGRGGETQYF. DNA for the CDR3: TGTGCCAGCAGTGGGACTAGCGGGCGCGGAGGAGAGACCCAGTACTTC.

The chain recombines TRBV2 with TRBJ1-6; 7 bases match TRBD1. J lost 7 bases, V lost 5 bases, and 5 bases had no gene match. CDR1 SNHLY and CDR2 FYNNEI come from the germline V gene. This CDR3 comprises 14 residues. CDR3: CASSLQGVNSPLHF. In nucleotides, the CDR3 is TGTGCCAGCAGTTTGCAGGGGGTCAATTCACCCCTCCACTTT.

This clone was detected only a few times. V is TRBV6-6 and J is TRBJ2-7, with 7 bases lining up with TRBD1. The V segment lost 8 bases and the J segment 6 bases; nucleotides outside the gene matches: 10. This CDR3 comprises 13 residues. CDR1 and CDR2 from the germline V gene are MNHNY and SVGAGI (reference sequence). The CDR3 loop reads CASCAGGSSEQYF. The CDR3 coding sequence is TGTGCCAGCTGCGCAGGGGGTAGTAGCGAGCAGTACTTC.